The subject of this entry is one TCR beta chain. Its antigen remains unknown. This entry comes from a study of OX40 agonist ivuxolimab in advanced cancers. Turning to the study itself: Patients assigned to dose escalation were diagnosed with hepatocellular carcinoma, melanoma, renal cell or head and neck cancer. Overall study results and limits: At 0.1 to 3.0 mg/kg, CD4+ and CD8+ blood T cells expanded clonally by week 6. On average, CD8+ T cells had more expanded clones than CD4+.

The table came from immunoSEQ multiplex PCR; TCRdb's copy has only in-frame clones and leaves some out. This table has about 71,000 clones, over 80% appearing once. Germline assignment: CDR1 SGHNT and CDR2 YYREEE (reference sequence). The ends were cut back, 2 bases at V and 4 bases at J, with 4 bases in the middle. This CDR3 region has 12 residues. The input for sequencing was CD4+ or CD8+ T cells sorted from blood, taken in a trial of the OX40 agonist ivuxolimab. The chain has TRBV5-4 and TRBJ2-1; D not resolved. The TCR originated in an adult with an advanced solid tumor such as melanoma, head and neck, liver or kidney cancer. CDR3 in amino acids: CASSFGYNEQFF. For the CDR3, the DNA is TGTGCCAGCAGCTTCGGGTACAATGAGCAGTTCTTC.